Below are 3 T cell receptor beta chains sequenced from a single sample in a study of T cell changes during pregnancy in multiple sclerosis. Sequencing used immunoSEQ multiplex PCR; TCRdb keeps in-frame clones, though not all of them. The repertoire includes roughly 47,000 clones, 94% of them detected once, and less than 5.5% sits in the top ten. The sample here was CD8+ T cells from peripheral blood mononuclear cells, taken before pregnancy. The receptor source for this set is a female donor with multiple sclerosis, enrolled in a pregnancy study.

The rearrangement links TRBV10-3 to TRBJ1-1; 8 bases line up with TRBD1. The junction had 2 bases not matched to a gene; V was cut back by 8 bases and J by 0 bases. This CDR3 comprises 13 residues. CDR1 is ENHRY, CDR2 SYGVKD, per germline. CDR3 nucleotides: TGTGCCATCGGACAGGGAATGAACACTGAAGCTTTCTTT. Translation gives CAIGQGMNTEAFF.

V usage is TRBV11-1 and J usage is TRBJ2-3; TRBD1 is a possible D gene (6 bases). V was trimmed by 1 base and J by 6 bases, leaving 14 bases between them. Germline V lookup: CDR1 SGHAT, CDR2 FQDESV (reference sequence). The CDR3 is made up of 15 amino acids. The CDR3 region is CASSLVQGWEDTQYF. The DNA of the CDR3 is TGTGCCAGCAGCTTAGTCCAGGGGTGGGAGGATACGCAGTATTTT.

This clone appeared a single time. The J gene is TRBJ2-3, the V gene TRBV11-2, with TRBD2 matching 7 bases. The CDR3 runs to 14 residues. Per the germline V gene, CDR1 is SGHAT and CDR2 is FQNNGV. Germline trimming cut 7 bases from V and 4 bases from J; bases unmatched to any gene: 8. This chain's CDR3 is CASIQRDHADTQYF. The DNA for the CDR3 is TGTGCCAGCATTCAGCGGGACCACGCAGATACGCAGTATTTT. Supplemented by reference TRBV11-2 and TRBJ2-3, the full variable domain reads EAGVAQSPRYKIIEKRQSVAFWCNPISGHATLYWYQQILGQGPKLLIQFQNNGVVDDSQLPKDRFSAERLKGVDSTLKIQPAKLEDSAVYLCASIQRDHADTQYFGPGTRLTVL.